Following are 5 T cell receptor beta chains from one sample sequenced in a study of blood T cell repertoires in COVID-19 (dated by TCRdb to the early 2020s). The library was prepared using the immunoSEQ multiplex PCR assay. This immuneACCESS table, as held by TCRdb, lists in-frame sequences with V and J called but not all clones. Of the missing ones, under half trace to an unresolved V gene in checked studies; the others have no known cause. The table for this sample lists roughly 80,000 clones; about three quarters of them were counted only once. 9.5% to 10% of the sample rests with the top ten. What was sequenced was peripheral blood. These receptors all come from a human donor in a cohort sampled during active COVID-19.

V usage is TRBV5-6 and J usage is TRBJ1-1; TRBD1 is a possible D gene (6 bases). The CDR3 has 13 residues. Germline loops: CDR1 SGHDT, CDR2 YYEEEE. Trimming took 0 bases from V and 4 from J, leaving 7 bases between them. Written as DNA, the CDR3 is TGTGCCAGCAGCTTGGACAGGGCCACTGAAGCTTTCTTT. Its protein is CASSLDRATEAFF.

CDR3 sequence: CASSQGGNSQYGYTF. For the CDR3, the DNA is TGCGCCAGCAGCCAGGGAGGTAATTCCCAGTATGGCTACACCTTC. V is TRBV5-1 and J is TRBJ1-2, with D maybe TRBD1 (5 bases). Germline CDR1 is SGHRS and CDR2 is YFSETQ. The CDR3 runs 15 residues. V was cut by 4 bases and J by 5 bases, with 18 bases left in between.

This rearrangement joins TRBV13 to TRBJ2-3; no clear D gene. Germline V gene sequence: CDR1 PRHDT, CDR2 FYEKMQ (reference sequence). V gave up 5 bases and J gave up 4 bases, with 7 bases separating them. The CDR3 runs 12 residues. The CDR3 protein is CASSPYSDTQYF. CDR3 nucleotide sequence: TGTGCCAGCAGCCCTTACTCAGATACGCAGTATTTT.

The V call is TRBV6-1, the J call TRBJ1-6, with 10 bases fitting TRBD1. The CDR3 has 19 residues. Losses at the gene ends were 1 base for V and 9 bases for J; bases not matched to a gene: 15. Germline V gene sequence: CDR1 MNHNS, CDR2 SASEGT. The CDR3 region has the DNA TGTGCCAGCAGTGAAGATCACTGGACAGGGGGATGGGGTAGTTCACCCCTCCACTTT. This codes for CASSEDHWTGGWGSSPLHF.

This rearrangement joins TRBV16 to TRBJ2-1; D may be TRBD2 (6 bases). Germline values: CDR1 KGHSY, CDR2 FQNENV. The V gene lost 1 base and the J gene lost 6 bases, with 19 bases spanning the gap. CDR3 length: 17 residues. The CDR3 nucleotides read TGTGCCAGCAGCCAATTTAGGGGACTGAGAAGGGGCAATGAGCAGTTCTTC. Protein product: CASSQFRGLRRGNEQFF.